Below are 19 T cell receptor beta chains sequenced from a single sample in a study of blood T cells in healthy people across ages (dated by TCRdb to about 2015). The library was produced with 5' RACE. Instrument on record: Illumina HiSeq 2500. The second PCR ran for about 7 to 11 cycles and used a J-beta primer mix along with a sample-barcoded 5' primer. Using fastp trimming at Q25 and MiXCR clonotype assembly, TCRdb reanalyzed the public sequencing data and kept in-frame beta chains. Identical CDR3 protein sequences are pooled into one entry, listed with their most common genes and DNA. In all, the sample holds about 1.5 million distinct CDR3 sequences, and about 43% of those were seen once. Roughly 7.9% of the sample goes to the ten largest clones. Source material: blood. These receptors came from a young woman in good health.

In this sample, this clonotype turned up a few times. V and J are TRBV20-1 and TRBJ1-4; D unclear. The germline gives CDR1 DFQATT, CDR2 SNEGSKA (reference sequence). Trimming left V 3 bases short and J 7 bases short, with 12 bases between. CDR3 length: 13 residues. The CDR3 spells CSASGSQAEKLFF. DNA of the CDR3: TGCAGTGCTAGCGGGTCCCAGGCTGAAAAACTGTTTTTT.

The genes are TRBV20-1 and TRBJ2-2; the D gene is possibly TRBD1 (6 bases). The CDR3 sequence is 13 residues long. The ends were cut back, 6 bases at V and 3 bases at J, with 11 bases in the middle. Germline assignment: CDR1 DFQATT and CDR2 SNEGSKA (reference sequence). The CDR3 nucleotides read TGCAGTGCCCGGGACATCTACACCGGGGAGCTGTTTTTT. Protein product: CSARDIYTGELFF.

This clonotype appeared a few times. This sequence joins TRBV20-1 and TRBJ1-1, with D hard to call. V was shortened by 3 bases and J by 0 bases, with 2 bases between the two germline ends. In germline, CDR1 is DFQATT, CDR2 SNEGSKA (reference sequence). The CDR3 is 11 amino acids. The CDR3 bases are TGCAGTGCTAGGATGAACACTGAAGCTTTCTTT. Translating gives CSARMNTEAFF.

The rearrangement joins TRBV4-2 to TRBJ1-2, with D possibly TRBD1 on 5 matching bases. Germline CDR1 is LGHNA and CDR2 is YNFKEQ. Between the trimmed V and J ends, which lost 1 base and 1 base, there was a span of 13 bases. This CDR3 has 16 residues. The CDR3 loop is CASSQGSVGGNYGYTF. The CDR3, as DNA: TGTGCCAGCAGCCAAGGATCCGTTGGGGGTAACTATGGCTACACCTTC.

Ten or more counts support this clonotype. The CDR3 DNA is TGCGCCAGCAGCCAAGAGTCGAATCAGCCCCAGCATTTT. It encodes CASSQESNQPQHF. The genes are TRBV4-1 and TRBJ1-5, with D hard to call. The CDR3 is made up of 13 amino acids. The V and J ends lost 0 bases and 4 bases respectively, with 4 bases between them. The germline V gene encodes CDR1 MGHRA and CDR2 YSYEKL.

The V call is TRBV20-1, the J call TRBJ2-3; TRBD1 aligns across 11 bases. CDR3 length: 15 amino acids. Germline CDR1 DFQATT, CDR2 SNEGSKA (reference sequence). The V segment lost 5 bases and the J segment 1 base; nucleotides outside the gene matches: 5. CDR3 DNA sequence: TGCAGTGCTCTGGACAGGGGGCTTGGCACAGATACGCAGTATTTT. It translates to CSALDRGLGTDTQYF.

This clonotype has a handful of counts. The chain is built from TRBV6-5 and TRBJ2-3, with D uncertain. The ends were cut back, 10 bases at V and 0 bases at J, with 5 bases in the middle. Germline CDR1 and CDR2: MNHEY and SVGAGI. CDR3 size: 11 residues. CDR3 in DNA: TGTGCCACCGGAAGCACAGATACGCAGTATTTT. This translates into CATGSTDTQYF.

The chain couples TRBV20-1 to TRBJ2-3; D is undetermined. The germline V gene has CDR1 DFQATT and CDR2 SNEGSKA (reference sequence). This CDR3 has 15 residues. Trimming shortened V by 4 bases and J by 4 bases, and 18 bases separated the two germline ends. Here the CDR3 reads CSATPLVRGSDTQYF. The CDR3 nucleotides read TGCAGTGCTACTCCTCTCGTCCGCGGCTCAGATACGCAGTATTTT.

The chain uses TRBV27 and TRBJ2-5, with D perhaps TRBD2 (7 bases). The CDR3 covers 14 residues. Germline V gene data show CDR1 as MNHEY and CDR2 as SMNVEV (reference sequence). Trimming took off 6 bases at V and 11 bases at J, with 22 bases between the two ends. CDR3 bases: TGTGCCAGCAGAGACTGGGGGGGGCCCAATGAGCAGTACTTC. It codes for CASRDWGGPNEQYF.

The gene calls are TRBV12-5 and TRBJ1-1; no definite D call. The CDR3 totals 15 residues. Germline values: CDR1 LGHNT, CDR2 FRNRAP. Trimming removed 7 bases from V and 0 bases from J, with 15 bases in between. The CDR3 region has the DNA TGTGCTAGTGCCCCAGGCGCGGTGATGAACACTGAAGCTTTCTTT. Amino acids: CASAPGAVMNTEAFF.

The chain joins TRBV6-5 to TRBJ2-7; TRBD2 aligns across 9 bases. Per the germline V gene, CDR1 is MNHEY and CDR2 is SVGAGI. V gave up 1 base and J gave up 8 bases; unmatched junction bases: 12. The CDR3 contains 16 residues. CDR3 amino acids: CASSYFSGTSPSQQYF. CDR3 in DNA: TGTGCCAGCAGTTACTTTTCCGGGACTAGCCCTAGTCAGCAGTACTTC.

A few counts support this clonotype. The chain employs TRBV10-1 and TRBJ2-4; D may be TRBD1 or TRBD2 (5 bases each). Germline values: CDR1 WNHNN, CDR2 SYGVQD (reference sequence). The CDR3 has 15 amino acids. Trimming cost V 2 bases and J 3 bases, with 11 bases left between them. The CDR3 coding sequence is TGCGCCAGCAGTGAGACCGGGACGGGCAAAAACATTCAGTACTTC. As protein: CASSETGTGKNIQYF.

The rearrangement uses TRBV28 and TRBJ2-3; 7 bases are shared with TRBD1. Losses at the gene ends were 4 bases for V and 6 bases for J; bases not matched to a gene: 7. The CDR3 contains 14 residues. CDR1 MDHEN and CDR2 SYDVKM come from the germline V gene. CDR3 protein: CASSYHRGVDTQYF. Here the CDR3 DNA reads TGTGCCAGCAGTTATCACAGGGGTGTCGATACGCAGTATTTT.

In its sample, this clonotype was seen a few times. The chain couples TRBV27 to TRBJ1-1, with no clear D. V was pared by 10 bases and J by 3 bases, with 18 bases between. Germline CDR1 and CDR2: MNHEY and SMNVEV (reference sequence). The CDR3 loop spans 14 amino acids. CDR3 sequence reads: CATSSFRADTEAFF. The CDR3 region has the DNA TGTGCCACTAGTTCCTTTAGAGCGGACACTGAAGCTTTCTTT.

This clonotype was counted between two and nine times. This chain links TRBV5-5 with TRBJ2-7; D is unclear. CDR3 length equals 14 residues. V lost 2 bases and J lost 2, with 11 bases in between. CDR1 SGHKS and CDR2 YYEKEE come from the germline V gene (reference sequence). CDR3 sequence: CASSFFGTTYEQYF. Written as DNA, the CDR3 is TGTGCCAGCAGCTTCTTCGGCACCACCTACGAGCAGTACTTC.

Turning to this clonotype: Its ends do not fully match the called genes, so a read error is possible. The chain employs TRBV7-3 and TRBJ2-1, with 7 bases that match TRBD2. CDR3 size: 17 residues. Germline CDR1 reads SGHTA; CDR2 reads FQGTGA. DNA of the CDR3: TGTGCCTGCAGCACCAACAGCGGGGCGCGGTATGTTAATGAGCAGTTCTTC. This gives the protein CACSTNSGARYVNEQFF.

CDR3 protein: CASSSLGGIYEQYF. The CDR3 nucleotides are TGTGCCAGCAGTTCGCTGGGAGGGATCTACGAGCAGTACTTC. V and J are TRBV7-9 and TRBJ2-7; 7 bases are a match to TRBD2. The CDR3 is made up of 14 amino acids. The junction had 8 bases not matched to a gene; V was cut back by 6 bases and J by 3 bases. Germline loops: CDR1 SEHNR, CDR2 FQNEAQ (reference sequence).

This clonotype was seen ten or more times. The CDR3 DNA reads TGCAGTGCTCTGGGACTAGCGGAGCGATACAATGAGCAGTTCTTC. Translated: CSALGLAERYNEQFF. The chain couples TRBV20-1 to TRBJ2-1; 11 bases are shared with TRBD2. J lost 4 bases, V lost 5 bases, and 7 bases had no gene match. This CDR3 region has 15 residues. CDR1 and CDR2 (germline): DFQATT, SNEGSKA (reference sequence).

Of note for this clonotype: At one end, the junction sequence differs from germline, possibly due to a read error. The chain recombines TRBV9 with TRBJ1-2, with D possibly being TRBD1 (5 bases). Germline V lookup: CDR1 SGDLS, CDR2 YYNGEE. The CDR3 totals 14 residues. CDR3 nucleotide sequence: TGTGCCAGCAGCGTAGGGGGCGACGGTGATGGCTACACTTTC. It translates to CASSVGGDGDGYTF.